The 17 T cell receptor beta chains below were found in one sample sequenced in a study of cytomegalovirus exposure and HLA in healthy donors. The PCR had 60 Vbeta and 13 Jbeta primers. The method was immunoSEQ multiplex PCR; TCRdb's version includes in-frame clones alone and lacks a portion of them. The top ten hold 2.1% of the sample, which has around 150,000 clones, approximately 68% seen once. The sequenced sample consisted of PBMCs. The receptor set was obtained from a man aged 35-49 years in good health and CMV-seronegative.

This clone came up a few times. This chain connects TRBV7-8 to TRBJ2-1; no definite D call. This CDR3 region has 15 residues. The V end lost 4 bases, the J end lost 4 bases, and 14 bases lay between the germline ends. CDR1 is SGHVS, CDR2 FQNEAQ, per germline. CDR3 in DNA: TGTGCCAGCAGCTCCCCCAGAGCGTCATACAATGAGCAGTTCTTC. Its protein product is CASSSPRASYNEQFF.

The chain couples TRBV5-1 to TRBJ2-2; D is perhaps TRBD2 (5 bases). The CDR3 totals 15 residues. V lost 2 bases and J 5 bases, leaving 13 bases between the germline ends. CDR1 and CDR2 from the germline V gene are SGHRS and YFSETQ. CDR3 in amino acids: CASSFWEGRTGELFF. The CDR3 nucleotides read TGCGCCAGCAGCTTCTGGGAAGGGAGAACCGGGGAGCTGTTTTTT.

The rearrangement links TRBV28 to TRBJ1-4, with TRBD1 identical over 9 bases. This CDR3 comprises 15 residues. Germline CDR1 and CDR2: MDHEN and SYDVKM. The V segment lost 4 bases and the J segment 8 bases; nucleotides outside the gene matches: 8. CDR3 DNA sequence: TGTGCCAGCAGTTCCCACAGGGGGCTTGGAGAAAAACTGTTTTTT. The encoded protein is CASSSHRGLGEKLFF. Full variable domain (rest looked up from reference TRBV28 and TRBJ1-4): DVKVTQSSRYLVKRTGEKVFLECVQDMDHENMFWYRQDPGLGLRLIYFSYDVKMKEKGDIPEGYSVSREKKERFSLILESASTNQTSMYLCASSSHRGLGEKLFFGSGTQLSVL.

The genes are TRBV19 and TRBJ2-5; TRBD1 agrees at 8 bases. The trim removed 8 bases at V and 5 bases at J, leaving 7 bases unmatched. The CDR3 spans 13 residues. From germline, CDR1 is LNHDA and CDR2 SQIVND (reference sequence). The CDR3 region has the DNA TGTGCCAGTTCGACGCAGGGGGCCGAGACCCAGTACTTC. Protein sequence: CASSTQGAETQYF.

The chain carries TRBV5-4 and TRBJ2-7; D gene ambiguous. This CDR3 has 11 residues. Germline V gene lookup returns CDR1 SGHNT and CDR2 YYREEE (reference sequence). Trimming shortened V by 0 bases and J by 6 bases, and 4 bases separated the two germline ends. The CDR3: CASSLDLEQYF. DNA for the CDR3: TGTGCCAGCAGCTTGGATCTCGAGCAGTACTTC.

V gene TRBV9 combines with J gene TRBJ2-1; TRBD2 agrees at 10 bases. Looked up from germline, CDR1 is SGDLS and CDR2 is YYNGEE. V lost 0 bases to trimming and J lost 4 bases; unmatched junction nucleotides: 7. The CDR3 totals 17 residues. CDR3 DNA: TGTGCCAGCAGCGTAGGGGTAGCGGGGGGTGCTTACAATGAGCAGTTCTTC. As protein: CASSVGVAGGAYNEQFF. The entire variable domain, with the rest obtained from reference TRBV9 and TRBJ2-1, is as follows: DSGVTQTPKHLITATGQRVTLRCSPRSGDLSVYWYQQSLDQGLQFLIQYYNGEERAKGNILERFSAQQFPDLHSELNLSSLELGDSALYFCASSVGVAGGAYNEQFFGPGTRLTVL.

The chain has TRBV11-2 and TRBJ1-5; TRBD1 matches 9 bases. V lost 7 bases to trimming and J lost 10 bases; unmatched junction nucleotides: 11. In germline, CDR1 is SGHAT, CDR2 FQNNGV. The CDR3 is 14 residues long. The CDR3 DNA follows: TGTGCCAGCAACCCTGGGACAGGGATTGGACCCCAGCATTTT. Residues: CASNPGTGIGPQHF.

The chain couples TRBV6-1 to TRBJ1-4, with 7 nucleotides matching TRBD1. The CDR3 length is 17 residues. Looked up from germline, CDR1 is MNHNS and CDR2 is SASEGT. V trimming: 2 bases; J trimming: 7 bases; junction bases outside the gene matches: 13. CDR3 amino acids: CASSERGGGAMGEKLFF. CDR3 bases: TGTGCCAGCAGTGAAAGAGGAGGGGGCGCGATGGGTGAAAAACTGTTTTTT.

V and J are TRBV19 and TRBJ2-3; a weak D match, TRBD2 (6 bases). Trimming removed 7 bases at V and 0 bases at J, with 14 bases between. This CDR3 comprises 15 residues. The germline V gene encodes CDR1 LNHDA and CDR2 SQIVND (reference sequence). CDR3 sequence reads: CASTRGGTSTDTQYF. In nucleotides, the CDR3 is TGTGCCAGTACCCGGGGCGGGACGAGCACAGATACGCAGTATTTT.

The chain recombines TRBV2 with TRBJ1-4, with a possible D match to TRBD1 (6 bases). Between the trimmed V and J ends, which lost 4 bases and 8 bases, there was a span of 11 bases. Germline loops: CDR1 SNHLY, CDR2 FYNNEI. The CDR3 has 13 residues. The CDR3 nucleotides are TGTGCCAGCAGTGTATCAGGGGCCGAAAAACTGTTTTTT. Protein: CASSVSGAEKLFF.

This clone was counted only a few times. This chain links TRBV27 with TRBJ2-5; D ambiguous. With 5 bases removed from V and 4 bases from J, the gap between germline ends came to 14 bases. This CDR3 is built from 14 residues. Per the germline V gene, CDR1 is MNHEY and CDR2 is SMNVEV (reference sequence). This CDR3 reads CASSLGQPPETQYF. CDR3 in DNA: TGTGCCAGCAGTCTAGGTCAGCCCCCAGAGACCCAGTACTTC.

In this sample, this clone turned up a few times. The chain recombines TRBV7-9 with TRBJ2-7, with D unresolved. Trimming took 2 bases from V and 4 from J, leaving 9 bases between them. From germline, CDR1 is SEHNR and CDR2 FQNEAQ (reference sequence). The CDR3 consists of 13 residues. In DNA, the CDR3 is TGTGCCAGCAGCTTACACACTATTTACGAGCAGTACTTC. Encoded protein: CASSLHTIYEQYF.

Only a few counts were recorded for this clone. This CDR3 reads CASSLDPPPFPDTQYF. The CDR3 nucleotides read TGTGCCAGCAGCTTAGATCCCCCTCCTTTCCCAGATACGCAGTATTTT. The chain links TRBV7-9 to TRBJ2-3; no clear D gene. CDR1 is SEHNR and CDR2 is FQNEAQ in the germline V gene (reference sequence). V was cut by 1 base and J by 4 bases, with 15 bases left in between. This CDR3 is built from 16 residues.

The chain links TRBV21-1 to TRBJ2-1; the table's D call, TRBD2, was not checked against the DNA. TRBV21-1 is flagged as a pseudogene. The CDR3 extends over 19 amino acids. CDR3 amino acids: CASSPKGTSGRLSYNEQFF. The CDR3 region has the DNA TGTGCCAGCAGCCCTAAAGGGACTAGCGGGAGGCTTTCCTACAATGAGCAGTTCTTC.

The chain has TRBV30 and TRBJ1-1; D possibly corresponds to TRBD1 (5 bases). In germline, CDR1 is GTSNPN, CDR2 SVGIG (reference sequence). CDR3 length equals 13 residues. V lost 6 bases to trimming and J lost 2 bases, with 13 bases between them. CDR3 in amino acids: CACLKTVNTEAFF. The DNA of the CDR3 is TGTGCCTGCCTAAAGACAGTTAACACTGAAGCTTTCTTT. The full variable domain, with the rest looked up from reference TRBV30 and TRBJ1-1, is SQTIHQWPATLVQPVGSPLSLECTVEGTSNPNLYWYRQAAGRGLQLLFYSVGIGQISSEVPQNLSASRPQDRQFILSSKKLLLSDSGFYLCACLKTVNTEAFFGQGTRLTVV.

This clone appeared many times. This chain joins TRBV6-5 and TRBJ1-1; D is possibly TRBD1 (5 bases). V gave up 5 bases and J gave up 7 bases, with 14 bases separating them. This CDR3 has 13 amino acids. The germline V gene encodes CDR1 MNHEY and CDR2 SVGAGI. DNA for the CDR3: TGTGCCAGCAGTGAAGGGGACGGGGGTGAAGCTTTCTTT. The encoded protein is CASSEGDGGEAFF.

The chain combines TRBV18 with TRBJ2-7; 8 bases line up with TRBD1. The CDR3 sequence is 12 residues long. Germline CDR1 and CDR2: KGHSH and LQKENI. V lost 5 bases, J lost 6 bases, and 3 bases stayed unmatched. The DNA of the CDR3 is TGTGCCAGCTCATCGACAGGGGCCGAGCAGTACTTC. This gives the protein CASSSTGAEQYF.